This T cell receptor (beta chain) came from a study of cytomegalovirus exposure and HLA in healthy donors. Points from the study as a whole: The availability of immune exposure information extended only to CMV serostatus.

With 60 Vbeta and 13 Jbeta primers, the PCR was carried out. Profiled with immunoSEQ multiplex PCR; TCRdb holds only in-frame clones, not every one. The sample records about 200,000 clones, 70% to 80% being singletons. This CDR3 is 13 amino acids long. V shed 3 bases and J shed 11 bases, with 11 bases lying between them. Per germline, CDR1 SEHNR and CDR2 FQNEAQ (reference sequence). Regarding donors, all were healthy bone marrow donors. Worth noting for this clone: Its specificity is unknown.

The TCR originated in a male donor in good health and CMV-seropositive. The sequencing input was PBMCs. The chain employs TRBV7-9 and TRBJ1-6; D is undetermined. The CDR3 protein is CASSFGRFPPLHF. The CDR3 nucleotides are TGTGCCAGCAGCTTTGGGAGGTTCCCACCCCTCCACTTT.